This T cell receptor beta chain was captured in a study of blood T cell repertoires in COVID-19 (dated by TCRdb to 2018 to 2020). With respect to the entire study: Collaborator samples came from the United States, Italy and Spain and covered acute and convalescent phases of COVID-19. The dataset comprised deeply sampled blood TCRbeta repertoires from subjects exposed to, actively infected with, or recovered from COVID-19. Where available, HLA class I and class II types were taken from metadata supplied by the sample provider and were not determined by assay-based typing. A de-identified subject ID, COVID-19 status, age in years and sex were almost always included in the sample metadata. The prospective study material was composed of cDNA or gDNA derived from T cells, B-cell-depleted T cells, or PBMCs. The repertoires were released in a freely available public database meant as a resource for research on the immune response to SARS-CoV-2. Samples were obtained from the ongoing ImmuneRACE study (first 160 participants) and from over 1,000 subjects provided by 6 global collaborators. Beyond this particular receptor, the publication reports: The amount of clinical and demographic metadata varied by source and participant and was provided uncurated.

The CDR3 covers 14 residues, taking in both the cysteine and the phenylalanine. Of all the DNA, just the CDR3 is kept, 42 bases in frame from base 1. Taken from the germline V gene, the CDR1 and CDR2 loops are MNHEY and SVGAGI. For this chain, trimming is 8 bases at the V end and 3 bases at the J end, and the number of junction bases without a gene match is 5. Details on this clone: Its antigen has not been determined. Base qualities are not recorded, but no much larger clone differs from it by a single base.

The immunoSEQ Assay, a bias-controlled multiplex PCR, was used to amplify TCRbeta CDR3 regions from genomic DNA. Concerning the study's data processing: The number of nucleated cells in each sample was estimated by amplification of reference gene primers within the assay. To quantify the absolute abundance of each unique TCRbeta CDR3 rearrangement, sequence reads were collapsed and filtered. For each sample, productive Simpson clonality was calculated by taking the square root of Simpson's diversity index across productive rearrangements. TCRdb took this table from immuneACCESS and kept in-frame rearrangements with V and J called. Such tables lack part of the clones; where checked against another copy, unresolved V genes explain under half of the gap, and the rest is unexplained. V, J and clone size derive from that table, while D and trimming were established from the DNA sequence. A total of 300,000 to 400,000 clones appear in this sample, about nine tenths of them only once. 7.5% to 10% of the sample is taken by the ten largest.

In Seattle, one collaborating source enrolled patients while the infection was active and tracked those patients longitudinally over the course of disease. Each collaborating institution followed its own protocols to collect whole blood in K2EDTA tubes. For TCRbeta analysis, collaborator samples were shipped as frozen whole blood, as isolated PBMCs, or as DNA extracted from either sample type. Sequenced input: peripheral blood. This TCR derives from a young man with COVID-19, enrolled during active disease. The rearrangement joined TRBV6-5 to TRBJ2-1, with 9 middle bases fitting TRBD2. The sequenced DNA is TGTGCCAGCGCGGGAGGGGTGATCTACAATGAGCAGTTCTTC. Translated, it gives CASAGGVIYNEQFF.